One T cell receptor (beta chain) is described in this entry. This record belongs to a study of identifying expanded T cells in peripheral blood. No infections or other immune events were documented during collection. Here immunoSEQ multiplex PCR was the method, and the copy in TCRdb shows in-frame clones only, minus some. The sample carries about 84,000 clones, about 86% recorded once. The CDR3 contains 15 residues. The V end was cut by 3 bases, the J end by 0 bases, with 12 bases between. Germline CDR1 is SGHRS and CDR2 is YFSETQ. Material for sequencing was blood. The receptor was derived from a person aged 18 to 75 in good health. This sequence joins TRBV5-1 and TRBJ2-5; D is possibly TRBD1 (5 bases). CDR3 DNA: TGCGCCAGCAGCTCCGTCCCAGGGTACCAAGAGACCCAGTACTTC. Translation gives CASSSVPGYQETQYF.